This TCR beta chain was profiled in a study of T cells in Graves' hyperthyroidism and ophthalmopathy. Study-level results: Most clonotypes expanded in thyroid above 0.001 were likewise present in blood.

This clonotype has at least ten counts. Its target is unknown. Lactation, pregnancy, other autoimmune disease or uncontrolled infection led to exclusion of patients. Clinical symptoms, serum thyroxine, TRAb, thyroid ultrasound and orbital computed tomography established diagnosis. The CDR3 regions of TCR beta were amplified from RNA transcripts. The primer set for the first-round RT-PCR of the TCR CDR3 was HTBI. TCRdb re-called the multiplex PCR reads through MiXCR, storing one row per CDR3 protein. The data show fewer than 550,000 distinct CDR3 sequences, approximately 25% seen once. CDR3 length: 14 amino acids. The V segment lost 0 bases and the J segment 7 bases; nucleotides outside the gene matches: 4. Germline assignment: CDR1 SGHRS and CDR2 YFSETQ.

This sequence originates from a woman in her twenties or thirties with Graves' ophthalmopathy. V is TRBV5-1 and J is TRBJ1-5; 7 positions agree with TRBD1. Material for sequencing was blood. The CDR3 DNA follows: TGCGCCAGCAGCTTGGACAGGGGTGGGCAGCCCCAGCATTTT. Translating it yields CASSLDRGGQPQHF.